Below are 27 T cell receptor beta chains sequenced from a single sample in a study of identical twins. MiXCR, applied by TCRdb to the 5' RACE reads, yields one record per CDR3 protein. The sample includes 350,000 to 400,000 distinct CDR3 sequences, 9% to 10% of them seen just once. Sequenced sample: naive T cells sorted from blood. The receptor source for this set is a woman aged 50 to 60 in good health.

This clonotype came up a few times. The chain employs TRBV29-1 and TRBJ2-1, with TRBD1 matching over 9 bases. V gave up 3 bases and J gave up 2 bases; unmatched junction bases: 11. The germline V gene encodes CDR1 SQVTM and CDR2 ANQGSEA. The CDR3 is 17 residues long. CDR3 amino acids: CSVEAGDRVVAYNEQFF. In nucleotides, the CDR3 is TGCAGCGTTGAGGCCGGGGACAGGGTGGTGGCCTACAATGAGCAGTTCTTC.

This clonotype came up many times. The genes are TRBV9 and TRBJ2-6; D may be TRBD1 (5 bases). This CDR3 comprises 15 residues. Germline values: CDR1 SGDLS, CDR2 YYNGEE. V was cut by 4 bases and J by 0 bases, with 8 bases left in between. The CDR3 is CASSLQGSGANVLTF. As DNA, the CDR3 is TGTGCCAGCAGCTTGCAGGGCTCTGGGGCCAACGTCCTGACTTTC.

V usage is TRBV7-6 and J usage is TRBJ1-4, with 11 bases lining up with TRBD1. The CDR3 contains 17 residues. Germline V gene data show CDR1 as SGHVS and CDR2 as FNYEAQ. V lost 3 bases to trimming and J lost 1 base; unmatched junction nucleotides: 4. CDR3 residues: CASSLRTGGGTNEKLFF. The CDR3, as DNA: TGTGCCAGCAGCTTGAGGACAGGGGGCGGAACTAATGAAAAACTGTTTTTT.

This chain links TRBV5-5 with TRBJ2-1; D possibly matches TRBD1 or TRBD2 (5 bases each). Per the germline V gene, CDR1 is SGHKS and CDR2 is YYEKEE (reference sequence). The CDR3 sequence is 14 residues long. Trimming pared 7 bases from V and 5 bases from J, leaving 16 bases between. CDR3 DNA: TGTGCCAGCGCTAGGGGAGTGTGGGACAATGAGCAGTTCTTC. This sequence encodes CASARGVWDNEQFF.

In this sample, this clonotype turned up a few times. CDR3: CASSMREPFLYGYTF. The CDR3 region has the DNA TGTGCCAGTAGTATGAGGGAGCCGTTTCTCTATGGCTACACCTTC. The rearrangement uses TRBV19 and TRBJ1-2; no clear D gene. Germline V CDR1 and CDR2: LNHDA, SQIVND (reference sequence). CDR3 length equals 15 residues. Trimming removed 3 bases from V and 4 bases from J, with 15 bases in between.

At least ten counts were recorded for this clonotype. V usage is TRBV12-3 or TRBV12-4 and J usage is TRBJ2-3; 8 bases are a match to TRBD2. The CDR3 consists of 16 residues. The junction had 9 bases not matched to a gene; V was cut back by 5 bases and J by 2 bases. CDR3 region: CASSPFRGGITDTQYF. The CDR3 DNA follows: TGTGCCAGCAGTCCATTCCGCGGGGGGATCACAGATACGCAGTATTTT.

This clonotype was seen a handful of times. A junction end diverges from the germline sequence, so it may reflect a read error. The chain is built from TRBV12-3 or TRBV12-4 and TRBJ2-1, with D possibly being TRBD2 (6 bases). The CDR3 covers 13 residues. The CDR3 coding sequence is TGTGCCAGCAGTCTAGCTTCCGGGACTTCTCAGTTCTTC. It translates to CASSLASGTSQFF.

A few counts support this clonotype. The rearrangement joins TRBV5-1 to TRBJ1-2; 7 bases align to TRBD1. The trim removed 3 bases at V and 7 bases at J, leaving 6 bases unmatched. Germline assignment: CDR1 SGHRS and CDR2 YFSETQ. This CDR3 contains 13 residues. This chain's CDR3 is CASSSQTGIGYTF. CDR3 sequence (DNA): TGCGCCAGCAGCTCGCAGACAGGGATTGGCTACACCTTC.

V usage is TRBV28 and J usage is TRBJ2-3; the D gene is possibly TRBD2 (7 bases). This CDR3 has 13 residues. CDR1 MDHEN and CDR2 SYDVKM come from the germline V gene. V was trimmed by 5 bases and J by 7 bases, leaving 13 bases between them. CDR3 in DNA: TGTGCCAGCAGTCCCCGGGGGGCCTATACGCAGTATTTT. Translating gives CASSPRGAYTQYF. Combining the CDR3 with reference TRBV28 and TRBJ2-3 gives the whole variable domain DVKVTQSSRYLVKRTGEKVFLECVQDMDHENMFWYRQDPGLGLRLIYFSYDVKMKEKGDIPEGYSVSREKKERFSLILESASTNQTSMYLCASSPRGAYTQYFGPGTRLTVL.

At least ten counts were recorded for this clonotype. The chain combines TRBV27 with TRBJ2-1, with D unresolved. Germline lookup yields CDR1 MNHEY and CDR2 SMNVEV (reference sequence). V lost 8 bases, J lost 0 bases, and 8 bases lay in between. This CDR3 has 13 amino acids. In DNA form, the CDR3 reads TGTGCCAGCGGCCGTAGCTCCTACAATGAGCAGTTCTTC. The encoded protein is CASGRSSYNEQFF.

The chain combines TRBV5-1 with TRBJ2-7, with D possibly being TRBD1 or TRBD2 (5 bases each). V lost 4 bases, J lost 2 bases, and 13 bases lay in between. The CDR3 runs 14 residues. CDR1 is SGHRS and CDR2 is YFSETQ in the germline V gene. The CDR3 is CASSPLGTTYEQYF. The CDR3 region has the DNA TGCGCCAGCAGCCCGCTGGGGACCACCTACGAGCAGTACTTC.

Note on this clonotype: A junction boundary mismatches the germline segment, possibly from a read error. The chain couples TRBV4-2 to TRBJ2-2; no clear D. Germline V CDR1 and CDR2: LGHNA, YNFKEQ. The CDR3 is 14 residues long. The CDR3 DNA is TGTGCCAGCAGTCAAGGTGTCGTCACCGGGGAGCTGTTTTTT. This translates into CASSQGVVTGELFF.

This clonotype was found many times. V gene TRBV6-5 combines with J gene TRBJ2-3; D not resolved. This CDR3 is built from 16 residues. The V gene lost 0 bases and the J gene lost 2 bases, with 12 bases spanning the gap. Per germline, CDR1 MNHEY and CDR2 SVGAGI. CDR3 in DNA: TGTGCCAGCAGTTACTCGTTCCCTAGTCCCACAGATACGCAGTATTTT. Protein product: CASSYSFPSPTDTQYF.

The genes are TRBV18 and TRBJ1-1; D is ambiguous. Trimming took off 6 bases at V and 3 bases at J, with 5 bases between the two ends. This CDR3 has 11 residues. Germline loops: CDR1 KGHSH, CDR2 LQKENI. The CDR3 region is CASSADTEAFF. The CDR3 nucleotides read TGTGCCAGCTCCGCGGACACTGAAGCTTTCTTT.

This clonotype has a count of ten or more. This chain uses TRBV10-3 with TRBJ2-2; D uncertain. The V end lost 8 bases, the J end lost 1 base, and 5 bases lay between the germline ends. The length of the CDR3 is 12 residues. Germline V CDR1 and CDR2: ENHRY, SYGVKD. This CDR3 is CAISGNTGELFF. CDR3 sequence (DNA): TGTGCCATCTCGGGGAACACCGGGGAGCTGTTTTTT.

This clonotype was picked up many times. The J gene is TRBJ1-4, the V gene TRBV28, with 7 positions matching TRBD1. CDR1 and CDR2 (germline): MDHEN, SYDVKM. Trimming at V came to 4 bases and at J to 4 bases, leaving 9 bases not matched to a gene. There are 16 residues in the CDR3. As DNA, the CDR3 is TGTGCCAGCAGTTACACTACCGGGACAGTTAATGAAAAACTGTTTTTT. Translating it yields CASSYTTGTVNEKLFF.

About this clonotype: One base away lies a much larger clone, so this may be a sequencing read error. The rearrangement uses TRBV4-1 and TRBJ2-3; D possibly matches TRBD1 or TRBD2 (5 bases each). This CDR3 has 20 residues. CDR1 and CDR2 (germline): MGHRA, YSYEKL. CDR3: CGSSFVTPGPRSFSTDTQYF. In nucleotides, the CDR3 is TGCGGCAGCAGTTTCGTAACTCCGGGGCCGCGGAGCTTTTCCACAGATACGCAGTATTTT.

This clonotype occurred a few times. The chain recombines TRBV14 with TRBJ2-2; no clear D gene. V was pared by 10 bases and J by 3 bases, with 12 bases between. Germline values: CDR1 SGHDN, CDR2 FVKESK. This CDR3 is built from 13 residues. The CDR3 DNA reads TGTGCCACCCAGACTCGTTACACCGGGGAGCTGTTTTTT. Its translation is CATQTRYTGELFF. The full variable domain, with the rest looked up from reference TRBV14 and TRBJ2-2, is EAGVTQFPSHSVIEKGQTVTLRCDPISGHDNLYWYRRVMGKEIKFLLHFVKESKQDESGMPNNRFLAERTGGTYSTLKVQPAELEDSGVYFCATQTRYTGELFFGEGSRLTVL.

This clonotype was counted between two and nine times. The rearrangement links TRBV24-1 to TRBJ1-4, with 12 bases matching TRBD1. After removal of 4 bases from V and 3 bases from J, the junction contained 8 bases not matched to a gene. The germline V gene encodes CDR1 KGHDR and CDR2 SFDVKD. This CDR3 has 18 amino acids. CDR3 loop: CATSDAGTGGRSNEKLFF. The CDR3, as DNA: TGTGCCACCAGTGACGCCGGGACAGGGGGCCGGTCTAATGAAAAACTGTTTTTT.

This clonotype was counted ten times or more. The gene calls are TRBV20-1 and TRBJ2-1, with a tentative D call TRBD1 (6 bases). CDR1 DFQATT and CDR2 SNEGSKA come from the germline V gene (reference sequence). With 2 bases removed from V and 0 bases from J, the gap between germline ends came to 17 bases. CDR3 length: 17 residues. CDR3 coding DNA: TGCAGTGCTAGAACTCGTACAGGGTCAAGCTCCTACAATGAGCAGTTCTTC. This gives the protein CSARTRTGSSSYNEQFF.

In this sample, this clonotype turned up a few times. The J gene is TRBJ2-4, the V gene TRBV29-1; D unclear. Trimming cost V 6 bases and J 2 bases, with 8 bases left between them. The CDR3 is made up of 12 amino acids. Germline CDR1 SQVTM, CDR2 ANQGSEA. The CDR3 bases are TGCAGCGTAAAAGGAACCAAAAACATTCAGTACTTC. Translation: CSVKGTKNIQYF.

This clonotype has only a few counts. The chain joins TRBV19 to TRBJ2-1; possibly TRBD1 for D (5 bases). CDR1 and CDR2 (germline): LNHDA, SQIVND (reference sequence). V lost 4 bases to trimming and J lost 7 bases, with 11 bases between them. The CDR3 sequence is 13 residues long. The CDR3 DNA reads TGTGCCAGTAGTACAGGGCCAGGTAATGAGCAGTTCTTC. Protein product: CASSTGPGNEQFF.

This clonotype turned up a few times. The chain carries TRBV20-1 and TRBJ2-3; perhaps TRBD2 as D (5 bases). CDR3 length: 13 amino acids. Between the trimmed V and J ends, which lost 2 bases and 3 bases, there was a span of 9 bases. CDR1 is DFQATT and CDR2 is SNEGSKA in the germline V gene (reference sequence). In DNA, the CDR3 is TGCAGTGCTAGAAGGACTGGGACAGATACGCAGTATTTT. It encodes CSARRTGTDTQYF.

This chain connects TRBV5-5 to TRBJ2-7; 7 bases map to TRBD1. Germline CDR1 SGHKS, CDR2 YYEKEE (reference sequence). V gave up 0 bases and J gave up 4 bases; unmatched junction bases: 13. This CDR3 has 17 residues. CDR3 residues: CASSLAGAGIQGYEQYV. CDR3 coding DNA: TGTGCCAGCAGCTTGGCGGGTGCCGGCATACAGGGGTACGAGCAGTACGTC.

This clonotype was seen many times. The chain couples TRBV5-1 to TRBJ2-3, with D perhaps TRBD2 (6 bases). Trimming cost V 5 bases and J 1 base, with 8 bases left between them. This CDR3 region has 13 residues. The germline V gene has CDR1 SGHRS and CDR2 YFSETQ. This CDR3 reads CASSPGGTDTQYF. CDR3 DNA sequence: TGCGCCAGCAGTCCGGGAGGCACAGATACGCAGTATTTT. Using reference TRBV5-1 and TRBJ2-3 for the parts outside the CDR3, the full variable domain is KAGVTQTPRYLIKTRGQQVTLSCSPISGHRSVSWYQQTPGQGLQFLFEYFSETQRNKGNFPGRFSGRQFSNSRSEMNVSTLELGDSALYLCASSPGGTDTQYFGPGTRLTVL.

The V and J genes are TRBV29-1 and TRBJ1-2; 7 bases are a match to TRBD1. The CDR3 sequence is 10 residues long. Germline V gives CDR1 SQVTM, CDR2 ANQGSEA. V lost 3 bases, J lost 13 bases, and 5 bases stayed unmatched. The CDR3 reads CSVEDRQGTF. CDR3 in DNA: TGCAGCGTTGAGGACAGGCAAGGCACCTTC. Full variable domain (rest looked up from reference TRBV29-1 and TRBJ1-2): SAVISQKPSRDICQRGTSLTIQCQVDSQVTMMFWYRQQPGQSLTLIATANQGSEATYESGFVIDKFPISRPNLTFSTLTVSNMSPEDSSIYLCSVEDRQGTFGSGTRLTVV.

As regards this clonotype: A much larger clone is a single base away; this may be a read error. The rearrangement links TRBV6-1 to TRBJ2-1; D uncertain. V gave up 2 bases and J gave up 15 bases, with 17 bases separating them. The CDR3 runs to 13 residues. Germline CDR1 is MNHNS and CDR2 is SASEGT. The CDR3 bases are TGTGCCAGCAGTGAAATCCAGGTCTTGGTTCTGTTCTTC. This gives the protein CASSEIQVLVLFF.